This passage covers 3 T cell receptor beta chains from one sample sequenced in a study of T cells in Graves' hyperthyroidism and ophthalmopathy. What was amplified from RNA transcripts were TCR beta CDR3 regions. An initial round of RT-PCR targeting the TCR CDR3 relied on the HTBI primer set. A single record per CDR3 protein comes from TCRdb applying MiXCR to the multiplex PCR reads. The table lists approximately 600,000 distinct CDR3 sequences, under 20% of them singletons. The sample consisted of blood. Receptor source: a woman aged 25 to 45 with Graves' hyperthyroidism.

This clonotype was seen repeatedly, ten times or more. The V and J genes are TRBV9 and TRBJ1-1, with D uncertain. The CDR3 consists of 14 residues. Trimming pared 2 bases from V and 1 base from J, leaving 9 bases between. The germline CDR1 and CDR2 sequences are SGDLS and YYNGEE. DNA of the CDR3: TGTGCCAGCAGCGTCTCAGACGGGAACACTGAAGCTTTCTTT. It codes for CASSVSDGNTEAFF.

The table lists this clonotype with a count of one. The CDR3 protein is CASSLWTKPDTQYF. The CDR3 nucleotides read TGTGCCAGCAGCCTCTGGACCAAACCCGATACGCAGTATTTT. The chain employs TRBV9 and TRBJ2-3; D is uncertain. Germline CDR1 is SGDLS and CDR2 is YYNGEE. The CDR3 runs 14 residues. V lost 4 bases to trimming and J lost 6 bases, with 15 bases between them.

This chain uses TRBV20-1 with TRBJ2-1, with 7 bases that match TRBD1. Germline assignment: CDR1 DFQATT and CDR2 SNEGSKA (reference sequence). The CDR3 has 16 amino acids. J lost 5 bases, V lost 0 bases, and 10 bases had no gene match. The CDR3 protein is CSARDRRTGPDNEQFF. The CDR3 coding sequence is TGCAGTGCTAGAGATCGGAGGACAGGACCCGACAATGAGCAGTTCTTC.